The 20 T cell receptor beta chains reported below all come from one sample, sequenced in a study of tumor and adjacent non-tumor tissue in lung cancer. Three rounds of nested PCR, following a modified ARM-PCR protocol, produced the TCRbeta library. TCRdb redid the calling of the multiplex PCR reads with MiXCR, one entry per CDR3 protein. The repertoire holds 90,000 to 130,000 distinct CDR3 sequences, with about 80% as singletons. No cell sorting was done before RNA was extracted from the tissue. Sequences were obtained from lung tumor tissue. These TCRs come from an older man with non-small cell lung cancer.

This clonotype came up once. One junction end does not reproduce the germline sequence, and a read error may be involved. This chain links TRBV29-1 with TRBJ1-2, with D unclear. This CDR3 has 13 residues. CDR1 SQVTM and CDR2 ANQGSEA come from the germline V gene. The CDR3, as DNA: TGCAGCGCCTCGCCCCGGGCCTTAATAGACTACGCCTTC. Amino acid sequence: CSASPRALIDYAF.

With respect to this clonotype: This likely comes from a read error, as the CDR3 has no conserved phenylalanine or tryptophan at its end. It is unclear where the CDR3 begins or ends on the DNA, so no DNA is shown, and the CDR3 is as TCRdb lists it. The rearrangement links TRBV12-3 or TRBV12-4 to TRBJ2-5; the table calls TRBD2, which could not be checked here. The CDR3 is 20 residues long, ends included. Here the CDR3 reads CASRKSDHPTSGLPQEIQCL.

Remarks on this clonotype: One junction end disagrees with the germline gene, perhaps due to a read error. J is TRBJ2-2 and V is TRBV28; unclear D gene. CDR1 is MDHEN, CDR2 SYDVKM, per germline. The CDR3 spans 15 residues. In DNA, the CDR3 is TGTGCCAGCAGCTTAATGGGCTCGAACCCCGGGGAGCTGTTTTTT. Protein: CASSLMGSNPGELFF.

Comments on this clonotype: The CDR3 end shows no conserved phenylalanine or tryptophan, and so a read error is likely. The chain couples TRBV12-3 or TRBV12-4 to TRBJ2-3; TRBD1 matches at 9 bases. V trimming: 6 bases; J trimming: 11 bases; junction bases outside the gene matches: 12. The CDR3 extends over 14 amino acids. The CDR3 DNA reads TGTGCCAGCAGCCCGGGGACAGGGCGGAATAGGCAGTATCTT. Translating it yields CASSPGTGRNRQYL.

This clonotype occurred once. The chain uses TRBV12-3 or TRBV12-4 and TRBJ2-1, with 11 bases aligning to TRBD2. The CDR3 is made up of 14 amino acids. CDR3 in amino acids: CCSSLAGGSDVQFF. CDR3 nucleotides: TGTTGCAGCAGTCTAGCGGGGGGCTCGGATGTACAGTTCTTC.

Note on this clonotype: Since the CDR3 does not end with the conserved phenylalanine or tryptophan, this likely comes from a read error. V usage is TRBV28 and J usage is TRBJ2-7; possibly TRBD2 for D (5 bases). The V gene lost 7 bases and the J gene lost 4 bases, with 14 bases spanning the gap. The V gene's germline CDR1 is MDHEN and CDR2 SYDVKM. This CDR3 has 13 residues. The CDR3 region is CASIPSGIYEQYL. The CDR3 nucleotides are TGTGCCAGCATCCCGTCGGGGATATACGAGCAGTACTTA.

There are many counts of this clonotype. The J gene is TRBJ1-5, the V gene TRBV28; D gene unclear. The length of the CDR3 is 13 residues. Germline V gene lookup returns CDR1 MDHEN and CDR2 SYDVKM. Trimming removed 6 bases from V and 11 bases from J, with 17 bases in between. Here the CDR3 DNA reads TGTGCCAGCAGCCAGGTTAATCTCCCCGCCCAGCATTTT. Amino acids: CASSQVNLPAQHF.

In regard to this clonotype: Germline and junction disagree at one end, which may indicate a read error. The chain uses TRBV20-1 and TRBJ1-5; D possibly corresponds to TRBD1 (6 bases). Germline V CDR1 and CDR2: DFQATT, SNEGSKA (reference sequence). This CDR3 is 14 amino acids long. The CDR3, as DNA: TGCAGTGCTCAAATAGCAGGGGACAATCAGCCCCAACATTTT. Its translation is CSAQIAGDNQPQHF.

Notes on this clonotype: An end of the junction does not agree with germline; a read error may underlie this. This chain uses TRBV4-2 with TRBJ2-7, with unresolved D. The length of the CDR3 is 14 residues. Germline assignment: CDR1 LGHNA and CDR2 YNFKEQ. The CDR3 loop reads CASNQVPSSYEQYF. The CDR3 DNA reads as TGTGCCAGCAACCAAGTACCTAGCTCCTACGAGCAGTACTTC.

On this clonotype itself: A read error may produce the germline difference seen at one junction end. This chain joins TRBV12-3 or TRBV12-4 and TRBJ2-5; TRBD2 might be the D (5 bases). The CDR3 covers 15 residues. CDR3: CASSYHFGVLETQYF. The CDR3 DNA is TGTGCCAGCAGTTACCACTTTGGGGTACTAGAGACCCAATATTTC.

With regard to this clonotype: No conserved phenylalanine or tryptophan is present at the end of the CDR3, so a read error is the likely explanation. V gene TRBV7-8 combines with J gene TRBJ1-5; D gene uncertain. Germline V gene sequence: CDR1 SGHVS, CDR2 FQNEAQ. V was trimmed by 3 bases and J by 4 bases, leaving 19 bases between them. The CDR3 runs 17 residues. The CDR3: CASSLGFGQVLNQPQHL. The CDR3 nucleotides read TGTGCCAGCAGCTTGGGGTTCGGGCAGGTTCTGAATCAGCCCCAGCATCTT.

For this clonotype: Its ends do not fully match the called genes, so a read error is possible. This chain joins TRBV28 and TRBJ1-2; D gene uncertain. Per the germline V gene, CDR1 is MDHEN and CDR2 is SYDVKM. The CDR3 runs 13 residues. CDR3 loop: CTSIFSGYYDYTF. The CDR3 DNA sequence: TGTACCAGCATTTTTTCCGGATACTATGACTACACCTTC.

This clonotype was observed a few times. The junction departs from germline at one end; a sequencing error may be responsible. The CDR3 nucleotides read TGCAGCGCCTGGAGCTACGAGCAGTATTTC. This translates into CSAWSYEQYF. The chain uses TRBV29-1 and TRBJ2-7; D is unclear. The CDR3 is 10 residues long. Germline-derived CDR1 and CDR2 are SQVTM and ANQGSEA.

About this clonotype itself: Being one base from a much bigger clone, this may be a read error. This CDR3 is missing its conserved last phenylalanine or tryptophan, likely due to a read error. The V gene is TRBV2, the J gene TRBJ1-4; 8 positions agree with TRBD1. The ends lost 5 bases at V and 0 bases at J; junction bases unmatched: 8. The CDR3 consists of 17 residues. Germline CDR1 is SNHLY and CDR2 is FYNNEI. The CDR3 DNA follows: TGTGCCAGCAGTATCCGAAAACAGGGGGCAACTAATGAAAAACTGTTTTCT. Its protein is CASSIRKQGATNEKLFS.

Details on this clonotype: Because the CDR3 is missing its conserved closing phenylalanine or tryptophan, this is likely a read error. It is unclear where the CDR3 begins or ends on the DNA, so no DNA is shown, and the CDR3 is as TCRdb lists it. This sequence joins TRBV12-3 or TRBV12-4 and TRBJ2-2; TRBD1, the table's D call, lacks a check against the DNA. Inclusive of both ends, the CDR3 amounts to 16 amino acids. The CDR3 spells CASSLAGGQNTWELFL.

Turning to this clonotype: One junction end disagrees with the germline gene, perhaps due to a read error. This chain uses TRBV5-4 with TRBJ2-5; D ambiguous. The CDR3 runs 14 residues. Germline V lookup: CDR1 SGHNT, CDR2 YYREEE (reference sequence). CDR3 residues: CSSRMERYQETQYF. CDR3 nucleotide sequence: TGTTCCAGCAGGATGGAAAGGTACCAAGAGACCCAGTACTTC. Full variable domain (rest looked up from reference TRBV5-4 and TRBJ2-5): ETGVTQSPTHLIKTRGQQVTLRCSSQSGHNTVSWYQQALGQGPQFIFQYYREEENGRGNFPPRFSGLQFPNYSSELNVNALELDDSALYLCSSRMERYQETQYFGPGTRLLVL.

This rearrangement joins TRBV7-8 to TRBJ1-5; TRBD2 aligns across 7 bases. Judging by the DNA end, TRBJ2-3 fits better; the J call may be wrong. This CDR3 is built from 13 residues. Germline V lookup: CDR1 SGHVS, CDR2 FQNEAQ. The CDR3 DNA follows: TGTGCCAGCACCATTGGGAGGGATCAGCCCCAGTATTTT. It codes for CASTIGRDQPQYF.

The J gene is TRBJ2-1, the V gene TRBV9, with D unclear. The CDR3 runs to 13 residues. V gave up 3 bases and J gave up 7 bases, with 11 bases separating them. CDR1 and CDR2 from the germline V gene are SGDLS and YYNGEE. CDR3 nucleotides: TGTGCCAGCAGCGCGGATCTGGGAAATGAGCAGTTCTTC. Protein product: CASSADLGNEQFF.

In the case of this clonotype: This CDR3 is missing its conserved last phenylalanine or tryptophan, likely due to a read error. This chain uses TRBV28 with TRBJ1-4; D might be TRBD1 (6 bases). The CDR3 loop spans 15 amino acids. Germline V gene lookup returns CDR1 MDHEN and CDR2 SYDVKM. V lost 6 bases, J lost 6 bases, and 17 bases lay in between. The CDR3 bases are TGTGCCAGCAGAGCAAGGGGGTATTCAGATGAAAAACTGTTTCTT. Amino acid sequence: CASRARGYSDEKLFL.

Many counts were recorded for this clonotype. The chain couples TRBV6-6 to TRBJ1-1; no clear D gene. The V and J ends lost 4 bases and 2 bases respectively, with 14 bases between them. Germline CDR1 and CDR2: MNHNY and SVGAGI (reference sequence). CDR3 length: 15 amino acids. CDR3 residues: CASSSTGSANTEAFF. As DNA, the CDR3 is TGTGCCAGCAGTTCCACCGGATCCGCAAACACTGAAGCTTTCTTT.